A single sample is the source of the 27 T cell receptor beta chains below, sequenced in a study of neurological immune-mediated disorders (dated by TCRdb to the late 2010s). The library relied on 5' RACE. For sequencing, an Illumina HiSeq 2500 was employed. The public sequencing data were trimmed at Q25 with fastp and processed into clonotypes with MiXCR by TCRdb, which kept only in-frame beta chains. Identical CDR3 proteins give one entry, which carries the most common genes and DNA. The sample data list tens of thousands of distinct CDR3 sequences, and around 3.9% of these were observed just once. Together, the top ten hold around 1.5% of the sample. Sequencing was performed on PBMCs. Receptors were obtained from a man under 40 with multiple sclerosis.

The genes are TRBV7-9 and TRBJ1-1, with 7 bases that match TRBD1. The CDR3 contains 14 residues. Trimming cost V 6 bases and J 1 base; bases outside gene matches: 5. CDR1 is SEHNR, CDR2 FQNEAQ, per germline (reference sequence). The CDR3 here is CASRPNRGNTEAFF. The CDR3 DNA is TGTGCCAGCAGACCCAACAGGGGGAACACTGAAGCTTTCTTT.

V is TRBV6-1 and J is TRBJ2-7; perhaps D is TRBD1 or TRBD2 (5 bases each). There are 15 residues in the CDR3. The germline V gene encodes CDR1 MNHNS and CDR2 SASEGT. Trimming stripped 6 bases from V and 0 bases from J, with 15 bases between. In DNA, the CDR3 is TGTGCCAGCAGCTACGGGGCAGACGCCTCCTACGAGCAGTACTTC. This translates into CASSYGADASYEQYF.

This clonotype was observed many times. The J gene is TRBJ2-7, the V gene TRBV27; a weak D match, TRBD2 (6 bases). The germline V and J ends were trimmed by 4 bases and 4 bases, with 17 bases remaining between them. The germline CDR1 and CDR2 sequences are MNHEY and SMNVEV (reference sequence). This CDR3 is 15 amino acids long. The CDR3 bases are TGTGCCAGCAGTTCCCTCTCAGTGGGGAGGTACGAGCAGTACTTC. Its translation: CASSSLSVGRYEQYF.

This clonotype was observed at least ten times. The rearrangement joins TRBV9 to TRBJ2-5, with 9 bases identical to TRBD2. This CDR3 comprises 15 residues. With 2 bases clipped from V and 5 bases from J, the junction kept 7 bases outside the gene matches. CDR1 and CDR2 from the germline V gene are SGDLS and YYNGEE. The CDR3 nucleotides read TGTGCCAGCAGCGTTAGCGGGGGCCCCGGCGAGACCCAGTACTTC. Its translation: CASSVSGGPGETQYF.

The table lists this clonotype with many counts. The chain carries TRBV20-1 and TRBJ2-7; 13 bases are shared with TRBD2. Per germline, CDR1 DFQATT and CDR2 SNEGSKA (reference sequence). The CDR3 spans 18 residues. Germline trimming cut 0 bases from V and 5 bases from J; bases unmatched to any gene: 13. The CDR3 sequence is CSARDPGLAGRSPNEQYF. Here the CDR3 DNA reads TGCAGTGCTAGAGACCCGGGACTAGCGGGGAGATCACCTAACGAGCAGTACTTC.

This clonotype was seen ten or more times. The chain joins TRBV5-1 to TRBJ2-3, with 11 bases matching TRBD1. This CDR3 region has 16 residues. Losses at the gene ends were 5 bases for V and 6 bases for J; bases not matched to a gene: 11. The germline gives CDR1 SGHRS, CDR2 YFSETQ. The CDR3 spells CASSSSPGQGEDTQYF. The CDR3 bases are TGCGCCAGCAGTTCATCGCCGGGACAGGGGGAGGATACGCAGTATTTT.

This clonotype was seen ten or more times. V usage is TRBV6-5 and J usage is TRBJ1-2, with D perhaps matching TRBD1 (6 bases). Trimming removed 6 bases at V and 0 bases at J, with 26 bases between. This CDR3 comprises 19 residues. Per the germline V gene, CDR1 is MNHEY and CDR2 is SVGAGI. This CDR3 reads CASSHLRPGHPPTNYGYTF. The CDR3 DNA reads as TGTGCCAGCAGCCACCTCAGGCCGGGACACCCACCCACTAACTATGGCTACACCTTC.

For this clonotype: A read error may account for a junction end that differs from germline. Here the CDR3 DNA reads TGTGCCAGCATTCCCGCGGGAGGGGGAGAAGTAAATTTT. It is translated as CASIPAGGGEVNF. The rearrangement links TRBV12-3 or TRBV12-4 to TRBJ1-5; the D gene is possibly TRBD1 (6 bases). This CDR3 has 13 amino acids.

To note about this clonotype: This CDR3 fails to terminate in the conserved phenylalanine or tryptophan, so it likely reflects a read error. The rearrangement joins TRBV7-8 to TRBJ2-5; TRBD2 matches 9 bases. The CDR3 is made up of 16 amino acids. Trimming cost V 5 bases and J 0 bases; bases outside gene matches: 7. Germline assignment: CDR1 SGHVS and CDR2 FQNEAQ. CDR3 protein: CASSHGASGDQETQYN. DNA of the CDR3: TGTGCCAGCAGCCACGGGGCTAGCGGGGACCAAGAGACCCAGTACAAC.

Comments on this clonotype: Given the absence of the conserved phenylalanine or tryptophan at the CDR3 end, a read error is likely. This chain joins TRBV20-1 and TRBJ2-7, with TRBD2 matching over 15 bases. The V segment lost 1 base and the J segment 2 bases; nucleotides outside the gene matches: 3. The germline V gene encodes CDR1 DFQATT and CDR2 SNEGSKA (reference sequence). The CDR3 covers 16 residues. The CDR3 spells CSARGTSGRAAYEQYN. Written as DNA, the CDR3 is TGCAGTGCTAGAGGGACTAGCGGGAGGGCGGCCTACGAGCAGTACAAC.

This clonotype was seen at least ten times. The rearrangement links TRBV20-1 to TRBJ1-5; D remains unclear. Trimming pared 5 bases from V and 1 base from J, leaving 9 bases between. The germline V gene has CDR1 DFQATT and CDR2 SNEGSKA (reference sequence). The CDR3 is 13 amino acids. CDR3 DNA sequence: TGCAGTGCTCAGCGGAGAAGCAATCAGCCCCAGCATTTT. Translating gives CSAQRRSNQPQHF.

This clonotype was recorded at least ten times. This sequence joins TRBV10-3 and TRBJ1-3; possible D gene TRBD1, 5 bases. The CDR3 totals 15 residues. V gave up 3 bases and J gave up 0 bases, with 9 bases separating them. Germline lookup yields CDR1 ENHRY and CDR2 SYGVKD. The chain's CDR3 is CAISDRGSSGNTIYF. CDR3 nucleotide sequence: TGTGCCATCAGTGATCGGGGGAGCTCTGGAAACACCATATATTTT.

This clonotype was observed at least ten times. V is TRBV20-1 and J is TRBJ2-5; the D gene is possibly TRBD2 (6 bases). V shed 1 base and J shed 5 bases, with 17 bases lying between them. This CDR3 comprises 15 residues. Germline lookup yields CDR1 DFQATT and CDR2 SNEGSKA (reference sequence). The CDR3 DNA sequence: TGCAGTGCTAGAGCACCCGGGACTGGTACGGAGACCCAGTACTTC. Translated: CSARAPGTGTETQYF.

There are many counts of this clonotype. The chain is built from TRBV4-1 and TRBJ2-1; D may be TRBD1 or TRBD2 (5 bases each). With 4 bases removed from V and 8 bases from J, the gap between germline ends came to 15 bases. The CDR3 contains 14 residues. Germline CDR1 and CDR2: MGHRA and YSYEKL. Here the CDR3 DNA reads TGCGCCAGCAGCCCCGGGGCCACTGTCGATGAGCAGTTCTTC. This encodes CASSPGATVDEQFF.

This clonotype was observed at least ten times. J is TRBJ1-2 and V is TRBV20-1; 10 bases line up with TRBD1. V was pared by 6 bases and J by 8 bases, with 3 bases of the junction left unmatched. The CDR3 is 11 amino acids. In germline, CDR1 is DFQATT, CDR2 SNEGSKA (reference sequence). CDR3 protein: CSAGTGEGYTF. The CDR3 DNA reads as TGCAGTGCGGGGACAGGGGAGGGCTACACCTTC.

This clonotype was observed many times. The V gene is TRBV20-1, the J gene TRBJ1-2, with 12 bases identical to TRBD1. CDR1 and CDR2 from the germline V gene are DFQATT and SNEGSKA (reference sequence). The CDR3 covers 15 residues. V shed 6 bases and J 7 bases; nucleotides not matched to a gene: 12. CDR3 bases: TGCAGTGCCGCCCCACCGGGACAGGGGGCAGGTGGCTACACCTTC. Protein: CSAAPPGQGAGGYTF.

This clonotype was recorded many times. This chain uses TRBV28 with TRBJ2-1, with TRBD2 matching over 7 bases. V dropped 3 bases and J dropped 5; count of bases not matched to a gene: 13. Germline CDR1 is MDHEN and CDR2 is SYDVKM. This CDR3 spans 17 amino acids. DNA of the CDR3: TGTGCCAGCAGTTTTCCCCCTCTCCGGGGGGAGAACAATGAGCAGTTCTTC. Translated, it gives CASSFPPLRGENNEQFF.

This clonotype was counted many times. This chain uses TRBV5-1 with TRBJ2-7; 7 positions agree with TRBD1. CDR3 size: 15 residues. V dropped 0 bases and J dropped 2; count of bases not matched to a gene: 5. Germline V gene data show CDR1 as SGHRS and CDR2 as YFSETQ. The CDR3 protein is CASSLADRAAYEQYF. Here the CDR3 DNA reads TGCGCCAGCAGCTTGGCCGACAGGGCGGCCTACGAGCAGTACTTC.

This clonotype appeared many times. V and J are TRBV7-2 and TRBJ1-1; the D is unclear. Germline lookup yields CDR1 SGHTA and CDR2 FQGNSA. The CDR3 spans 15 residues. The V end was cut by 7 bases, the J end by 4 bases, with 19 bases between. The DNA for the CDR3 is TGTGCCAGCACCCAAATGGGAGGGTCGGGCACTGAAGCTTTCTTT. Translated, it gives CASTQMGGSGTEAFF.

This clonotype was picked up many times. V and J are TRBV7-9 and TRBJ1-2; TRBD1 matches 8 bases. The CDR3 loop spans 15 amino acids. Germline CDR1 is SEHNR and CDR2 is FQNEAQ (reference sequence). V dropped 3 bases and J dropped 3; count of bases not matched to a gene: 6. For the CDR3, the DNA is TGTGCCAGCAGCTTGGGTGCAGGGGGCGACTATGGCTACACCTTC. Translated: CASSLGAGGDYGYTF.

The chain links TRBV6-1 to TRBJ1-1; possible D gene TRBD1, 5 bases. The CDR3 sequence is 13 residues long. The germline V gene encodes CDR1 MNHNS and CDR2 SASEGT. V lost 6 bases to trimming and J lost 4 bases, with 12 bases between them. Written as DNA, the CDR3 is TGTGCCAGCAGCGTGGGACGGTTCACTGAAGCTTTCTTT. Its protein is CASSVGRFTEAFF.

This clonotype was observed a handful of times. The chain employs TRBV6-6 and TRBJ1-6; TRBD1 agrees at 7 bases. The CDR3 covers 21 residues. Trimming cost V 4 bases and J 0 bases; bases outside gene matches: 18. Germline CDR1 reads MNHNY; CDR2 reads SVGAGI (reference sequence). Here the CDR3 DNA reads TGTGCCAGCAGTTCCACTCTTTCCGGTACAGGGGAGAGCTCCTATAATTCACCCCTCCACTTT. The encoded protein is CASSSTLSGTGESSYNSPLHF.

This clonotype was picked up many times. The V call is TRBV9, the J call TRBJ2-2, with TRBD1 matching over 8 bases. V lost 4 bases and J lost 1; bases outside the gene matches: 9. This CDR3 has 17 amino acids. CDR1 and CDR2 (germline): SGDLS, YYNGEE. This chain's CDR3 is CASSPPGQVVNTGELFF. The CDR3 DNA reads as TGTGCCAGCAGCCCCCCGGGACAGGTAGTGAACACCGGGGAGCTGTTTTTT.

In this sample, this clonotype turned up many times. This sequence joins TRBV20-1 and TRBJ1-1; D is unclear. In germline, CDR1 is DFQATT, CDR2 SNEGSKA (reference sequence). V was cut by 3 bases and J by 2 bases, with 10 bases left in between. This CDR3 has 13 amino acids. CDR3 amino acids: CSARTGANTEAFF. As DNA, the CDR3 is TGCAGTGCTAGGACGGGCGCCAACACTGAAGCTTTCTTT.

This clonotype was found many times. CDR3 DNA sequence: TGCGCCAGCAGCGGTGGACAGGGATTGGGCACTGAAGCTTTCTTT. It yields the protein CASSGGQGLGTEAFF. The V call is TRBV5-1, the J call TRBJ1-1; TRBD1 matches at 8 bases. The trim removed 4 bases at V and 4 bases at J, leaving 9 bases unmatched. The germline gives CDR1 SGHRS, CDR2 YFSETQ. The CDR3 runs to 15 residues.

This clonotype was counted many times. CDR3 sequence (DNA): TGTGCCAGCAGTGAATCGACGGAGACCCAGTACTTC. Protein product: CASSESTETQYF. The V and J genes are TRBV25-1 and TRBJ2-5; D remains ambiguous. CDR3 length equals 12 residues. CDR1 is MGHDK, CDR2 SYGVNS, per germline. The V gene lost 1 base and the J gene lost 5 bases, with 5 bases spanning the gap.

This clonotype was observed many times. This rearrangement joins TRBV18 to TRBJ1-1, with no clear D. The CDR3 loop spans 14 amino acids. Deletions cut 6 bases from V and 1 base from J, with 12 bases between. Germline CDR1 is KGHSH and CDR2 is LQKENI. The DNA for the CDR3 is TGTGCCAGCTCCCCCGGACTCTCGAACACTGAAGCTTTCTTT. It specifies CASSPGLSNTEAFF.